Below are 8 T cell receptor beta chains sequenced from a single sample in a study of blood T cell repertoires in COVID-19. Assay used: immunoSEQ multiplex PCR; TCRdb lists only in-frame clones, some missing. The table records 90,000 to 140,000 clones, around 86% of them present only once. Sequenced material: peripheral blood. These receptors were taken from a man aged 80 or over with acute or convalescent COVID-19.

This chain joins TRBV7-2 and TRBJ2-7; TRBD1 aligns across 10 bases. CDR1 SGHTA and CDR2 FQGNSA come from the germline V gene. This CDR3 contains 14 residues. V lost 5 bases to trimming and J lost 7 bases; unmatched junction nucleotides: 8. CDR3 coding DNA: TGTGCCAGCAGCATCAGACAGGGGGCCCGGGAGCAGTACTTC. It is translated as CASSIRQGAREQYF.

The gene calls are TRBV7-6 and TRBJ2-1, with 9 bases that match TRBD1. The CDR3 covers 16 residues. V shed 3 bases, J shed 4 bases, and the junction held 7 bases outside the gene matches. Germline CDR1 SGHVS, CDR2 FNYEAQ. The CDR3: CASSLRPGQGYNEQFF. CDR3 DNA sequence: TGTGCCAGCAGCTTGAGACCGGGACAGGGTTACAATGAGCAGTTCTTC.

This chain joins TRBV7-2 and TRBJ1-1; 9 bases agree with TRBD1. The germline CDR1 and CDR2 sequences are SGHTA and FQGNSA. V was pared by 3 bases and J by 5 bases, with 4 bases of the junction left unmatched. This CDR3 has 14 residues. CDR3 DNA: TGTGCCAGCAGCTTGAACAGGGGGCGGACTGAAGCTTTCTTT. It encodes CASSLNRGRTEAFF.

The chain links TRBV6-5 to TRBJ1-5; D call uncertain. The germline V gene encodes CDR1 MNHEY and CDR2 SVGAGI. This CDR3 is 14 amino acids long. Trimming stripped 4 bases from V and 6 bases from J, with 13 bases between. CDR3 DNA: TGTGCCAGCAGTTCTAGCACCGTAGGTCAGCCCCAGCATTTT. Translation: CASSSSTVGQPQHF.

The chain couples TRBV7-3 to TRBJ2-3, with D possibly being TRBD2 (6 bases). The CDR3 has 16 residues. V lost 0 bases to trimming and J lost 6 bases, with 16 bases between them. The germline CDR1 and CDR2 sequences are SGHTA and FQGTGA. The CDR3 protein is CASSLTRGPRGDTQYF. CDR3 bases: TGTGCCAGCAGCTTAACCCGAGGACCTCGGGGGGATACGCAGTATTTT.

The V call is TRBV19, the J call TRBJ2-1; 11 bases fit TRBD2. The CDR3 is made up of 16 amino acids. The junction had 10 bases not matched to a gene; V was cut back by 4 bases and J by 8 bases. The germline V gene encodes CDR1 LNHDA and CDR2 SQIVND (reference sequence). The CDR3 DNA reads as TGTGCCAGTAGTAGCCCTGGTAGCGGGAGGGTCTATGAGCAGTTCTTC. Translated, it gives CASSSPGSGRVYEQFF. Together with reference TRBV19 and TRBJ2-1, the CDR3 gives the full variable domain: DGGITQSPKYLFRKEGQNVTLSCEQNLNHDAMYWYRQDPGQGLRLIYYSQIVNDFQKGDIAEGYSVSREKKESFPLTVTSAQKNPTAFYLCASSSPGSGRVYEQFFGPGTRLTVL.

The count of this clone is one. Here the CDR3 reads CASSSGRGMNTEAFF. The CDR3 DNA reads as TGTGCCAGCAGTTCCGGACGGGGGATGAACACTGAAGCTTTCTTT. This chain joins TRBV27 and TRBJ1-1; D is perhaps TRBD1 (5 bases). Trimming removed 4 bases at V and 0 bases at J, with 12 bases between. CDR1 MNHEY and CDR2 SMNVEV come from the germline V gene (reference sequence). This CDR3 region has 15 residues.

This chain connects TRBV5-4 to TRBJ2-7, with 9 nucleotides matching TRBD2. With V trimmed by 4 bases and J by 2 bases, 4 bases remained unmatched. This CDR3 has 14 amino acids. CDR1 and CDR2 from the germline V gene are SGHNT and YYREEE (reference sequence). The CDR3 sequence is CASSPGTSTYEQYF. Written as DNA, the CDR3 is TGTGCCAGCAGCCCCGGGACTAGCACCTACGAGCAGTACTTC. Variable domain in full (rest from reference TRBV5-4 and TRBJ2-7): ETGVTQSPTHLIKTRGQQVTLRCSSQSGHNTVSWYQQALGQGPQFIFQYYREEENGRGNFPPRFSGLQFPNYSSELNVNALELDDSALYLCASSPGTSTYEQYFGPGTRLTVT.